A selection of T cell receptor beta chains follows, all from one sample in a study of cytomegalovirus exposure and HLA in healthy donors. Assay used: immunoSEQ multiplex PCR; TCRdb lists only in-frame clones, some missing. The sample lists roughly 130,000 clones; 79% were seen once. The sequencing input was PBMCs. The source is a man between 18 and 35 years old in good health and CMV-seronegative. Both conserved end residues are part of each CDR3. The D gene is left open where the match is weak. Not all rows give a size; the values are once, few, many and, for expanded clones, a class.

D	J	size	V	CDR3	DNA
TRBD1	TRBJ2-7	-	TRBV5-1	CASRERTGPYEQYF	TGCGCCAGCAGGGAACGGACAGGGCCCTACGAGCAGTACTTC
-	TRBJ1-1	-	TRBV18	CASSPGGGFTEAFF	TGTGCCAGCTCACCTGGGGGGGGCTTCACTGAAGCTTTCTTT
TRBD1	TRBJ1-1	-	TRBV30	CAWSRGQISEAFF	TGTGCCTGGAGTAGGGGACAGATCAGTGAAGCTTTCTTT
TRBD1	TRBJ1-6	-	TRBV5-8	CASSSTPTGSSYNSPLHF	TGTGCCAGCAGCTCGACACCGACAGGGAGCTCCTATAATTCACCCCTCCACTTT
-	TRBJ2-5	-	TRBV7-2	CASSLGRGRETQYF	TGTGCCAGCAGCTTAGGGCGGGGCCGAGAGACCCAGTACTTC
-	TRBJ1-1	few	TRBV13	CASSLVTGRTEAFF	TGTGCCAGCAGCTTAGTTACCGGTCGCACTGAAGCTTTCTTT
-	TRBJ1-1	-	TRBV30	CAWSVDGRGFGEAFF	TGTGCCTGGAGTGTGGACGGACGGGGGTTCGGTGAAGCTTTCTTT
-	TRBJ1-1	-	TRBV27	CASSPGAGEYTEAFF	TGTGCCAGCAGCCCAGGGGCAGGGGAATACACTGAAGCTTTCTTT
TRBD1	TRBJ2-5	few	TRBV6-6	CASRTGTAPETQYF	TGTGCCAGCAGAACCGGGACAGCCCCAGAGACCCAGTACTTC
-	TRBJ2-3	-	TRBV27	CASRKEGSTDTQYF	TGTGCCAGCAGAAAGGAGGGAAGCACAGATACGCAGTATTTT
TRBD2	TRBJ2-3	once	TRBV19	CASRSTSGRAGPQYF	TGTGCCAGTAGGAGCACTAGCGGGAGGGCCGGTCCGCAGTATTTT
TRBD2	TRBJ2-1	once	TRBV9	CASSVSGAGSSYNEQFF	TGTGCCAGCAGCGTTAGCGGGGCCGGAAGCTCCTACAATGAGCAGTTCTTC
TRBD1	TRBJ1-2	-	TRBV7-9	CASSPTGAAYGYTF	TGTGCCAGCAGCCCCACAGGGGCGGCCTATGGCTACACCTTC
-	TRBJ2-7	-	TRBV7-9	CSSSVGRNEQYF	TGTTCCAGCAGCGTGGGCCGTAACGAGCAGTACTTC
TRBD2	TRBJ2-3	-	TRBV7-6	CASSLEAGGPTMQYF	TGTGCCAGCAGCTTAGAGGCGGGAGGGCCTACTATGCAGTATTTT
-	TRBJ2-7	-	TRBV7-2	CASSLAVGTYEQYF	TGTGCCAGCAGCCTAGCAGTGGGGACATACGAGCAGTACTTC
-	TRBJ2-3	-	TRBV27	CASRPSGADTQYF	TGTGCCAGCAGACCCTCGGGGGCAGATACGCAGTATTTT
-	TRBJ2-3	-	TRBV10-1	CASSDGGAQDTQYF	TGCGCCAGCAGTGATGGAGGGGCCCAGGATACGCAGTATTTT
TRBD2	TRBJ2-3	-	TRBV9	CASSVDNSGSDTQYF	TGTGCCAGCAGCGTAGATAATAGCGGGAGTGATACGCAGTATTTT
TRBD1	TRBJ1-5	-	TRBV5-6	CASSLGQVSNQPQHF	TGTGCCAGCAGCCTGGGACAGGTTAGCAATCAGCCCCAGCATTTT
TRBD1	TRBJ1-2	-	TRBV7-6	CASRRDRDCGYTF	TGTGCCAGCAGACGCGACAGGGACTGTGGCTACACCTTC
TRBD2	TRBJ2-1	-	TRBV10-1	CASSETGLVGGNEQFF	TGCGCCAGCAGTGAGACAGGACTAGTCGGGGGCAATGAGCAGTTCTTC
TRBD1	TRBJ1-2	-	TRBV18	CASSPGGQGDYGYTF	TGTGCCAGCTCACCAGGGGGACAGGGGGACTATGGCTACACCTTC
TRBD2	TRBJ2-7	few	TRBV9	CASSVWPSGSSYEQYF	TGTGCCAGCAGCGTTTGGCCTAGCGGTAGCTCCTACGAGCAGTACTTC
TRBD2	TRBJ2-1	-	TRBV19	CASSSPGLASYNEQFF	TGTGCCAGTAGCTCACCCGGACTAGCCTCCTACAATGAGCAGTTCTTC
TRBD1	TRBJ1-4	-	TRBV5-1	CASSLQGIREEKLFF	TGCGCCAGCAGCTTACAGGGGATACGGGAGGAAAAACTGTTTTTT
-	TRBJ2-3	-	TRBV2	CASSEALSGSPSTDTQYF	TGTGCCAGCAGTGAGGCACTCTCGGGTTCACCTAGCACAGATACGCAGTATTTT
TRBD1	TRBJ1-3	-	TRBV6-1	CASSNTGVGNTIYF	TGTGCCAGCAGTAACACAGGGGTTGGAAACACCATATATTTT
-	TRBJ1-3	-	TRBV7-8	CATNVQGTPGNTIYF	TGTGCCACAAATGTCCAGGGGACACCTGGAAACACCATATATTTT
TRBD1	TRBJ2-3	-	TRBV4-2	CASSTPRGQGAGTDTQYF	TGTGCCAGCAGTACACCTCGGGGGCAGGGGGCAGGCACAGATACGCAGTATTTT
-	TRBJ1-5	few	TRBV18	CASSPLSEGGQPQHF	TGTGCCAGCTCACCGCTGAGCGAGGGCGGTCAGCCCCAGCATTTT
TRBD1	TRBJ2-2	-	TRBV7-3	CASRMTGSTGELFF	TGTGCCAGCAGGATGACAGGGAGCACCGGGGAGCTGTTTTTT
-	TRBJ2-1	-	TRBV7-9	CSSSLKGNEQFF	TGTTCCAGCAGCTTAAAGGGGAATGAGCAGTTCTTC
TRBD2	TRBJ2-4	-	TRBV19	CASTLTSTVAKNIQYF	TGTGCCAGTACCCTGACTAGCACCGTAGCCAAAAACATTCAGTACTTC
TRBD1	TRBJ2-7	-	TRBV28	CASSRTGGEQYF	TGTGCCAGCAGCCGCACAGGGGGCGAGCAGTACTTC
-	TRBJ2-1	-	TRBV9	CASSVRDNYNEQFF	TGTGCCAGCAGCGTCCGGGACAACTACAATGAGCAGTTCTTC
TRBD2	TRBJ2-2	-	TRBV9	CASSVIPAGEDAVGELFF	TGTGCCAGCAGCGTTATTCCAGCGGGAGAAGATGCTGTCGGGGAGCTGTTTTTT
TRBD2	TRBJ2-1	-	TRBV28	CASGTSGSRQFF	TGTGCCAGCGGGACTAGCGGGAGCCGGCAGTTCTTC
TRBD2	TRBJ2-7	-	TRBV7-2	CASRSRLAGAYEQYF	TGTGCCAGCCGATCTAGACTAGCGGGCGCCTACGAGCAGTACTTC
-	TRBJ1-1	few	TRBV6-6	CASREQGRNTEAFF	TGTGCCAGCAGGGAACAGGGTCGGAACACTGAAGCTTTCTTT
-	TRBJ2-3	-	TRBV2	CASSFRPSSTDTRYF	TGTGCCAGCAGCTTTAGACCTTCTAGCACAGATACGCGGTATTTT
-	TRBJ1-2	-	TRBV7-2	CASSLGAEGVDGYTF	TGTGCCAGCAGCTTAGGGGCCGAGGGGGTTGATGGCTACACCTTC
-	TRBJ2-7	-	TRBV20-1	CSATDTYEQYF	TGCAGTGCCACAGACACCTACGAGCAGTACTTC
TRBD1	TRBJ1-1	-	TRBV7-3	CASSRQGWNTEAFF	TGTGCCAGCAGCAGACAGGGTTGGAACACTGAAGCTTTCTTT
TRBD1	TRBJ1-1	once	TRBV5-1	CASSSGTGLTNTEAFF	TGCGCCAGCAGCTCCGGGACAGGGCTGACGAACACTGAAGCTTTCTTT
TRBD2	TRBJ2-1	-	TRBV30	CAWSGYVGLAVLWGQFF	TGTGCCTGGAGTGGATACGTGGGACTAGCGGTCCTCTGGGGGCAGTTCTTC
TRBD1	TRBJ1-1	few	TRBV19	CASSLGQTSEAFF	TGTGCCAGTAGTTTGGGACAGACCTCTGAAGCTTTCTTT
TRBD2	TRBJ2-5	once	TRBV6-1	CASSEEAGGRRLETQYF	TGTGCCAGCAGTGAAGAAGCGGGAGGACGTCGGTTAGAGACCCAGTACTTC
-	TRBJ2-7	-	TRBV6-1	CATTRETGPYEQYF	TGTGCCACCACCCGAGAGACAGGCCCCTACGAGCAGTACTTC
-	TRBJ2-2	-	TRBV6-5	CASSYSYRVDTGELFF	TGTGCCAGCAGTTACTCGTACAGGGTGGACACCGGGGAGCTGTTTTTT
TRBD1	TRBJ1-5	few	TRBV18	CASSHGQGDQPQHF	TGTGCCAGCTCTCACGGACAGGGTGACCAGCCCCAGCATTTT
-	TRBJ2-7	-	TRBV27	CASTPGAGIGYEQYF	TGTGCCAGCACCCCTGGGGCGGGAATCGGTTACGAGCAGTACTTC
TRBD2	TRBJ2-7	once	TRBV7-3	CASSRPGTSEPYSYEQYF	TGTGCCAGCAGCAGACCCGGGACTAGCGAACCTTACTCCTACGAGCAGTACTTC
TRBD1	TRBJ2-7	few	TRBV10-3	CAIRGDRGDYEQYF	TGTGCCATCAGAGGGGACAGGGGGGATTACGAGCAGTACTTC
TRBD2	TRBJ2-1	-	TRBV7-6	CASSRLAGESFF	TGTGCCAGCAGCCGACTAGCGGGAGAGTCCTTCTTC
-	TRBJ1-5	-	TRBV11-2	CASSGQLHNQPQHF	TGTGCCAGCAGCGGACAGCTGCACAATCAGCCCCAGCATTTT
TRBD2	TRBJ2-7	once	TRBV2	CASSVIRTSSYEQYF	TGTGCCAGCAGTGTCATACGGACTAGCTCCTACGAGCAGTACTTC
TRBD2	TRBJ2-3	-	TRBV9	CASSVTSGSSTDTQYF	TGTGCCAGCAGCGTTACTAGCGGGAGTTCAACAGATACGCAGTATTTT
-	TRBJ1-4	-	TRBV5-8	CASSPRRGPNEKLFF	TGTGCCAGCAGCCCCCGGCGCGGGCCTAATGAAAAACTGTTTTTT
-	TRBJ1-1	-	TRBV28	CASSSGLYTEAFF	TGTGCCAGCAGTTCCGGACTCTATACTGAAGCTTTCTTT